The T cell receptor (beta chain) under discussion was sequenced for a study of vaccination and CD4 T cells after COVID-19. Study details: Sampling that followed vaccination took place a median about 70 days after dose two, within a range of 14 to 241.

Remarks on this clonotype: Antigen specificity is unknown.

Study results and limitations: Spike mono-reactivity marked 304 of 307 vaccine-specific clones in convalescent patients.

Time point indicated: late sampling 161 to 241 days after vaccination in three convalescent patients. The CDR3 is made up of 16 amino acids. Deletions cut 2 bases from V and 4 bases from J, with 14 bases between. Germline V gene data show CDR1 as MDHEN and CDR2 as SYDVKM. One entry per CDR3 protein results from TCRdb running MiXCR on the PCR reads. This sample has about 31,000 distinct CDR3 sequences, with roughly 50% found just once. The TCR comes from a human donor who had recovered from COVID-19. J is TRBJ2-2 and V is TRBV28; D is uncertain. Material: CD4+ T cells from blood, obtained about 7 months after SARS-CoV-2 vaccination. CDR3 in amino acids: CASSLDGYPSTGELFF. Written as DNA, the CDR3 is TGTGCCAGCAGTTTAGACGGGTACCCGAGCACCGGGGAGCTGTTTTTT.